A selection of T cell receptor beta chains follows, all from one sample in a study of molecular identifiers for immune sequencing clone quantification. MiXCR was run by TCRdb on the PCR reads, yielding one entry per CDR3 protein. The profile shows around 480,000 distinct CDR3 sequences, roughly a fifth of them singletons. The specimen was naive CD8+ T cells from blood, with Jurkat cell RNA spiked in. The receptors derive from a human donor in good health. Some libraries in this study had Jurkat cell RNA spiked in. Both conserved end residues are part of each CDR3. A D gene is named only where the DNA matches it firmly. The size entry is marked missing in some rows and otherwise reads once, few, many or a size class.

j_gene,d_gene,abundance,v_gene,CDR3nt,CDR3aa
TRBJ2-1,NA,NA,TRBV7-6,TGTGCCAGCAGCTTATCGCCCCGACTAATCTACAATGAGCAGTTCTTC,CASSLSPRLIYNEQFF
TRBJ2-7,TRBD1,NA,TRBV7-6,TGTGCCAGCAGCCGTGACACAGGGACAGCCTACGAGCAGTACTTC,CASSRDTGTAYEQYF
TRBJ1-1,TRBD1,NA,TRBV6-2/TRBV6-3,TGTGCCAGCAAGTACAGGGGGAGGGACACTGAAGCTTTCTTT,CASKYRGRDTEAFF
TRBJ2-3,TRBD2,NA,TRBV10-2,TGCGCCAGCAGTGAGTCGCTACTAGCGGGAGAAGATACGCAGTATTTT,CASSESLLAGEDTQYF
TRBJ2-3,TRBD2,many,TRBV20-1,TGCAGTGCTAGAGACCCCTTGACGGGAGGGCGGACAGATACGCAGTATTTT,CSARDPLTGGRTDTQYF
TRBJ2-1,NA,few,TRBV6-2/TRBV6-3,TGTGCCAGCAGGGGAGGGGGCAGGGGGACTGATCGGGAGCAGTTCTTC,CASRGGGRGTDREQFF
TRBJ2-5,NA,many,TRBV7-9,TGTGCCAGCAGCTTGGGGGGCGCGAAGACCCAGTACTTC,CASSLGGAKTQYF
TRBJ2-3,TRBD2,many,TRBV2,TGTGCCAGCAACGGACTAGCGGAAAGCACAGATACGCAGTATTTT,CASNGLAESTDTQYF
TRBJ1-1,TRBD1,NA,TRBV11-2,TGTGCCAGCAGCTTAGTAGACAGGGGGGAAGCTTTCTTT,CASSLVDRGEAFF
TRBJ1-4,NA,few,TRBV7-8,TGTGCCAGCAGCCGAACCCCTGCTAGACAGTCTAATGAAAAACTGTTTTTT,CASSRTPARQSNEKLFF
TRBJ1-5,TRBD1,many,TRBV12-3/TRBV12-4,TGTGCCAGCAAACCGGGACAGGGTAAAAATCAGCCCCAGCATTTT,CASKPGQGKNQPQHF
TRBJ2-5,NA,few,TRBV28,TGTGCCAGCAATAGTTGGGGCCAAGAGACCCAGTACTTC,CASNSWGQETQYF
TRBJ2-7,NA,many,TRBV4-3,TGCGCCAGCAGCCAAGACTCCAGGTCCTACGAGCAGTACTTC,CASSQDSRSYEQYF
TRBJ2-1,NA,NA,TRBV30,TGTGCCTGGACCGGAACCTACAATGAGCAGTTCTTC,CAWTGTYNEQFF
TRBJ2-3,TRBD2,few,TRBV12-3/TRBV12-4,TGTGCCAGCACCCCCGCGGGAGGGCCTCCAGATACGCAGTATTTT,CASTPAGGPPDTQYF
TRBJ1-1,NA,NA,TRBV9,TGTGCCGGCAGTCTTGGACCGGGATGGGCTGAAGCTTTCTTT,CAGSLGPGWAEAFF
TRBJ2-3,NA,NA,TRBV20-1,TGCAGTGCCAGAAGTGATAAATCAATCACAGATACGCAGTATTTT,CSARSDKSITDTQYF